The table lists the clone carrying this T cell receptor beta chain with many counts. What it recognizes is unknown. This specimen belongs to a study of neurological immune-mediated disorders. Time point in this sample: longitudinal time-point 2. It was from 2 million PBMCs stored at -80 C that the unsorted libraries were obtained. Trimming cost V 4 bases and J 5 bases; bases outside gene matches: 3. CDR1 is SQVTM, CDR2 ANQGSEA, per germline. This CDR3 contains 12 residues. Whole-study results and caveats: Across subjects, expanded clones had no CDR3 amino acid sequences in common, pointing to private repertoires in all groups.

The authors produced cDNA by 5'RACE using 10-nucleotide random UMIs. TCRdb itself ran the 5' RACE reads through MiXCR, one entry per CDR3 protein. The repertoire holds about 90,000 distinct CDR3 sequences, under 15% seen once, with around 5% in the top ten. This TCR came from a female donor with HTLV-1-associated myelopathy (HAM/TSP). Sequenced material: PBMCs. J is TRBJ2-5 and V is TRBV29-1, with 8 bases aligning to TRBD1. The CDR3 DNA reads TGCAGCGTTGGACAGGGGACGGAGACCCAGTACTTC. Protein: CSVGQGTETQYF.